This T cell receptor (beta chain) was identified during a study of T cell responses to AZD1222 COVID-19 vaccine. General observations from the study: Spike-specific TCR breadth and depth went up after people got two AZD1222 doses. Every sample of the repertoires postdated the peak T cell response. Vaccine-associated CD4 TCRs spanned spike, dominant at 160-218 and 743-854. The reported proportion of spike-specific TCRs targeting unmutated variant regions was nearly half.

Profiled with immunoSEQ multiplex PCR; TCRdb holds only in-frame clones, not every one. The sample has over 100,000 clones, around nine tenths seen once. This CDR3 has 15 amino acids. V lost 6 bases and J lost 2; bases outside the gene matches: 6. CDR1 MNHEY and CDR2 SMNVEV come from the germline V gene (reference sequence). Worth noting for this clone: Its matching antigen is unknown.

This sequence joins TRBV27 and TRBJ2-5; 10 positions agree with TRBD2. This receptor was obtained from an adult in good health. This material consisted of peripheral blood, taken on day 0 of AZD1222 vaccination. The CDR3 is CASRVTSGLQETQYF. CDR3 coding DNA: TGTGCCAGCAGGGTGACTAGCGGGCTACAAGAGACCCAGTACTTC.